The 21 T cell receptor beta chains below come from one sample, sequenced in a study of shared clonotypes between healthy human individuals. Assay used: immunoSEQ multiplex PCR; TCRdb lists only in-frame clones, some missing. There are about 680,000 clones in the sample; about three quarters occur only once, and about 2% lies in the top ten. Sequenced sample: memory CD4+ T cells sorted from blood. The subset here: CD45RA-negative fraction. The receptors were sampled from a woman aged 30 to 39 in good health.

J is TRBJ1-2 and V is TRBV9, with D possibly TRBD1 on 5 matching bases. CDR3 size: 17 residues. Per germline, CDR1 SGDLS and CDR2 YYNGEE. Trimming removed 0 bases from V and 3 bases from J, with 18 bases in between. The chain's CDR3 is CASSVGLSSGADYGYTF. The CDR3, as DNA: TGTGCCAGCAGCGTAGGCCTCTCCTCCGGGGCTGACTATGGCTACACCTTC.

This clone came up a few times. Other DNA sequences in this sample translate to the same CDR3. This sequence joins TRBV6-5 and TRBJ1-2; D not certain. The V and J ends lost 4 bases and 4 bases respectively, with 7 bases between them. The CDR3 covers 12 residues. Germline V gene data show CDR1 as MNHEY and CDR2 as SVGAGI. The CDR3 protein is CASSSGPYGYTF. In DNA, the CDR3 is TGTGCCAGCAGTTCCGGTCCCTATGGCTACACCTTC.

The chain recombines TRBV4-2 with TRBJ2-1; no clear D. The V gene lost 0 bases and the J gene lost 0 bases, with 15 bases spanning the gap. The germline V gene encodes CDR1 LGHNA and CDR2 YNFKEQ. The CDR3 covers 18 residues. CDR3 loop: CASSQEVRVLSSYNEQFF. CDR3 nucleotides: TGTGCCAGCAGCCAAGAGGTCCGGGTCCTTAGCTCCTACAATGAGCAGTTCTTC.

V gene TRBV5-1 combines with J gene TRBJ2-7; tentatively, D is TRBD1 (5 bases). CDR1 is SGHRS, CDR2 YFSETQ, per germline. The CDR3 runs 15 residues. V dropped 5 bases and J dropped 0 bases, with 15 bases sitting between them. The CDR3 reads CASRKGPDTSYEQYF. CDR3 in DNA: TGCGCCAGCAGAAAGGGCCCGGACACCTCCTACGAGCAGTACTTC.

The V gene is TRBV18, the J gene TRBJ2-2; perhaps TRBD1 as D (6 bases). The germline CDR1 and CDR2 sequences are KGHSH and LQKENI. The CDR3 runs to 16 residues. V lost 3 bases and J lost 6, with 17 bases in between. This CDR3 reads CASSPTEQGDAGELFF. CDR3 in DNA: TGTGCCAGCTCACCCACGGAACAGGGTGATGCCGGGGAGCTGTTTTTT.

V gene TRBV6-5 combines with J gene TRBJ2-1; D perhaps matches TRBD1 (6 bases). Looked up from germline, CDR1 is MNHEY and CDR2 is SVGAGI. This CDR3 region has 14 residues. Trimming took 8 bases from V and 1 from J, leaving 12 bases between them. CDR3 sequence: CASQNRASYNEQFF. The CDR3 nucleotides read TGTGCCAGCCAAAACAGGGCGTCCTACAATGAGCAGTTCTTC.

The chain uses TRBV19 and TRBJ2-3; D unclear. This CDR3 has 14 amino acids. CDR1 and CDR2 from the germline V gene are LNHDA and SQIVND (reference sequence). Trimming shortened V by 7 bases and J by 0 bases, and 11 bases separated the two germline ends. CDR3 region: CASKLQESTDTQYF. The CDR3 DNA is TGTGCCAGTAAATTGCAGGAGAGCACAGATACGCAGTATTTT.

The chain uses TRBV28 and TRBJ1-2; the D gene is possibly TRBD1 (5 bases). The germline V and J ends were trimmed by 3 bases and 4 bases, with 12 bases remaining between them. There are 14 residues in the CDR3. Per the germline V gene, CDR1 is MDHEN and CDR2 is SYDVKM. The CDR3 nucleotides are TGTGCCAGCAGTTTTGCAGGGAAGGGCTATGGCTACACCTTC. It is translated as CASSFAGKGYGYTF.

The chain carries TRBV18 and TRBJ2-2; D is ambiguous. This CDR3 comprises 13 residues. Trimming pared 2 bases from V and 5 bases from J, leaving 6 bases between. Per the germline V gene, CDR1 is KGHSH and CDR2 is LQKENI. CDR3 sequence (DNA): TGTGCCAGCTCACCATCAGAGACCGGGGAGCTGTTTTTT. Its protein is CASSPSETGELFF.

CDR3 loop: CASSEAGTNYGYTF. CDR3 in DNA: TGTGCCAGCAGTGAAGCGGGGACTAACTATGGCTACACCTTC. The chain links TRBV6-1 to TRBJ1-2; no clear D. This CDR3 is built from 14 residues. In germline, CDR1 is MNHNS, CDR2 SASEGT. V lost 0 bases to trimming and J lost 0 bases, with 5 bases between them.

CDR3 sequence (DNA): TGTGCCAGCTCACCTGGGACAACCTCCTACGAGCAGTACTTC. Translation gives CASSPGTTSYEQYF. The chain carries TRBV18 and TRBJ2-5; possible D gene TRBD1, 6 bases. The DNA end is more similar to TRBJ2-7, so the J call may be wrong. This CDR3 contains 14 residues. CDR1 is KGHSH and CDR2 is LQKENI in the germline V gene.

The V call is TRBV5-1, the J call TRBJ2-2; D gene unclear. Germline values: CDR1 SGHRS, CDR2 YFSETQ. V was trimmed by 4 bases and J by 3 bases, leaving 7 bases between them. The CDR3 consists of 13 residues. Here the CDR3 DNA reads TGCGCCAGCAGCAAGGAGCACACCGGGGAGCTGTTTTTT. This sequence encodes CASSKEHTGELFF.

The chain couples TRBV27 to TRBJ2-7, with 8 bases that match TRBD2. Germline V gives CDR1 MNHEY, CDR2 SMNVEV (reference sequence). The trim removed 6 bases at V and 2 bases at J, leaving 6 bases unmatched. This CDR3 is built from 14 residues. For the CDR3, the DNA is TGTGCCAGCAGGTCGACTAGCGCTGCCTACGAGCAGTACTTC. The encoded protein is CASRSTSAAYEQYF.

This clone was seen a single time. V usage is TRBV28 and J usage is TRBJ1-2, with 7 bases identical to TRBD1. V shed 9 bases, J shed 4 bases, and the junction held 2 bases outside the gene matches. The CDR3 extends over 11 amino acids. Per the germline V gene, CDR1 is MDHEN and CDR2 is SYDVKM. CDR3 DNA sequence: TGTGCCAGTGGGACAGTCTATGGCTACACCTTC. Amino acid sequence: CASGTVYGYTF.

The gene calls are TRBV4-1 and TRBJ2-1; D is unclear. The CDR3 consists of 17 residues. Germline CDR1 is MGHRA and CDR2 is YSYEKL. V lost 3 bases, J lost 3 bases, and 18 bases lay in between. The CDR3 loop reads CASSHPLDSNYYNEQFF. CDR3 sequence (DNA): TGCGCCAGCAGCCACCCGTTAGATTCAAACTACTACAATGAGCAGTTCTTC.

Turning to this clone: A far larger clone is a single base away, which makes a read error likely. This chain uses TRBV7-8 with TRBJ2-7; TRBD2 agrees at 7 bases. CDR1 and CDR2 (germline): SGHVS, FQNEAQ. The CDR3 covers 14 residues. J gave up 0 bases and V 1 base, and 0 bases lay outside the gene matches. CDR3 bases: TGTGCCAGCAGCTTAGGGACTAGCTCCTACGAGCAGTACTTC. It yields the protein CASSLGTSSYEQYF.

This sequence joins TRBV5-1 and TRBJ2-5; 7 nucleotides agree with TRBD1. Germline V gene data show CDR1 as SGHRS and CDR2 as YFSETQ. This CDR3 is built from 14 residues. Germline trimming cut 4 bases from V and 5 bases from J; bases unmatched to any gene: 8. Here the CDR3 reads CASSQQGSGETQYF. The CDR3 nucleotides read TGCGCCAGCAGCCAACAGGGGTCGGGGGAGACCCAGTACTTC. The variable domain in full, with the rest retrieved from reference TRBV5-1 and TRBJ2-5, is KAGVTQTPRYLIKTRGQQVTLSCSPISGHRSVSWYQQTPGQGLQFLFEYFSETQRNKGNFPGRFSGRQFSNSRSEMNVSTLELGDSALYLCASSQQGSGETQYFGPGTRLLVL.

This rearrangement joins TRBV4-1 to TRBJ2-7; D tentatively reads TRBD1 or TRBD2 (5 bases each). There are 15 residues in the CDR3. Trimming shortened V by 1 base and J by 6 bases, and 16 bases separated the two germline ends. Germline-derived CDR1 and CDR2 are MGHRA and YSYEKL. As DNA, the CDR3 is TGCGCCAGCAGCCAAGCCCTAGGGACCCTTGGCGAGCAGTACTTC. Amino acids: CASSQALGTLGEQYF.

The chain has TRBV4-1 and TRBJ2-2; a possible D gene is TRBD1 (6 bases). The assigned J gene may be wrong: the sequence end matches TRBJ1-3 better. CDR1 and CDR2 (germline): MGHRA, YSYEKL. This CDR3 has 15 amino acids. The CDR3 region is CASSQDAQGGNTIYF. CDR3 DNA: TGCGCCAGCAGCCAAGATGCCCAGGGGGGAAACACCATATATTTT.

CDR3: CASRFSSGNTEAFF. CDR3 nucleotide sequence: TGCGCCAGCAGATTCTCGTCAGGAAACACTGAAGCTTTCTTT. The V gene is TRBV5-1, the J gene TRBJ1-1; D gene uncertain. Germline-derived CDR1 and CDR2 are SGHRS and YFSETQ. The CDR3 extends over 14 amino acids. Between the trimmed V and J ends, which lost 5 bases and 2 bases, there was a span of 13 bases. The variable domain in full, completed from reference TRBV5-1 and TRBJ1-1, reads KAGVTQTPRYLIKTRGQQVTLSCSPISGHRSVSWYQQTPGQGLQFLFEYFSETQRNKGNFPGRFSGRQFSNSRSEMNVSTLELGDSALYLCASRFSSGNTEAFFGQGTRLTVV.

The table lists this clone with a few counts. This rearrangement joins TRBV18 to TRBJ2-7; TRBD2 might be the D (6 bases). V gave up 4 bases and J gave up 2 bases, with 15 bases separating them. Germline assignment: CDR1 KGHSH and CDR2 LQKENI. The CDR3 loop spans 15 amino acids. The CDR3 sequence: CASSLGGDGAYEQYF. The DNA of the CDR3 is TGTGCCAGCTCACTAGGAGGGGACGGAGCCTACGAGCAGTACTTC.